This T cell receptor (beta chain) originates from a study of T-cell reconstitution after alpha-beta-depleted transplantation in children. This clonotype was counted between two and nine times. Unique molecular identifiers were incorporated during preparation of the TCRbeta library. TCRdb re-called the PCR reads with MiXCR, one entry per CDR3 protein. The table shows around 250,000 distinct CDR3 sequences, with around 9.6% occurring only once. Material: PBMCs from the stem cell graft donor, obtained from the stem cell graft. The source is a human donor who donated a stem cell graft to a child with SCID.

Written as DNA, the CDR3 is TGCGCCAGCAGCTCGGAAGGACGGAGGACGGATACGCAGTATTTT. It yields the protein CASSSEGRRTDTQYF. The chain carries TRBV5-1 and TRBJ2-3; D is possibly TRBD2 (5 bases). Germline CDR1 is SGHRS and CDR2 is YFSETQ. The CDR3 runs 15 residues. V shed 3 bases and J shed 6 bases, with 17 bases lying between them.